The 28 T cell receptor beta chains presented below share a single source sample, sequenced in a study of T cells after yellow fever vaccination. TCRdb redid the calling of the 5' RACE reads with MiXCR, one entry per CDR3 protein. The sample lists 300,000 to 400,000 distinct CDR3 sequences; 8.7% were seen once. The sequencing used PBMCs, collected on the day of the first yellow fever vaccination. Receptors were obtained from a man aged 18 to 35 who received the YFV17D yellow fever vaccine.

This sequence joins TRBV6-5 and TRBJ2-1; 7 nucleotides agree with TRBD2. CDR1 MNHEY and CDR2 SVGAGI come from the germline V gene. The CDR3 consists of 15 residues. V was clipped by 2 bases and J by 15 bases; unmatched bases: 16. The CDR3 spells CASSYGGVGVHVWFF. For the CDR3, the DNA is TGTGCCAGCAGTTACGGGGGGGTTGGGGTACACGTTTGGTTCTTC.

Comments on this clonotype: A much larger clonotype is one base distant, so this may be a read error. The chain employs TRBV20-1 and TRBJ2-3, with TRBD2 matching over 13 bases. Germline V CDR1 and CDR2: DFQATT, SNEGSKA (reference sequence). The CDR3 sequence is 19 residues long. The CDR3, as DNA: TGCAGTGCTCCGGCCTTTCCGGGACTAGCGGGGACCAGCACAGGTACGCAGTATTTT. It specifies CSAPAFPGLAGTSTGTQYF.

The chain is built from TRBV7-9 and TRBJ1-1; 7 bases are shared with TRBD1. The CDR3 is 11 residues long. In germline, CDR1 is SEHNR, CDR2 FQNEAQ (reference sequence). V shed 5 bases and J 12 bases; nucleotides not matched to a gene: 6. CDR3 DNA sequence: TGTGCCAGCAGCACAAACAGGGGATCTTTCTTT. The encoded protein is CASSTNRGSFF.

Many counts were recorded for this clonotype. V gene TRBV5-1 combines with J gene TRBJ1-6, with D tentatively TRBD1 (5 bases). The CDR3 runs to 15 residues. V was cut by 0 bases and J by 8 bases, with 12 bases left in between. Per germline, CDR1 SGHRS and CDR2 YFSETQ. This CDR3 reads CASSLAAGHDSPLHF. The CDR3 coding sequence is TGCGCCAGCAGCTTGGCCGCAGGGCACGATTCACCCCTCCACTTT.

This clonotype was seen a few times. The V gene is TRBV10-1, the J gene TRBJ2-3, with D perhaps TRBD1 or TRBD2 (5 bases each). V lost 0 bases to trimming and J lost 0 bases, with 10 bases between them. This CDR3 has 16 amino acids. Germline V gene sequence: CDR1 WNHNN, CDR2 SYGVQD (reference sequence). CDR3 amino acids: CASSESPGPSTDTQYF. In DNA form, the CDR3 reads TGCGCCAGCAGTGAGTCCCCGGGGCCTAGCACAGATACGCAGTATTTT.

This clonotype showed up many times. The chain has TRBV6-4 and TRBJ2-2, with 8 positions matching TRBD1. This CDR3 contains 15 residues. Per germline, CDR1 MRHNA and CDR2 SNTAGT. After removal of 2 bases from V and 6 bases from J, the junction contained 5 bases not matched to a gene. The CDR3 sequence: CASSDGRGHSGELFF. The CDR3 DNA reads TGTGCCAGCAGTGACGGCAGGGGGCATTCCGGGGAGCTGTTTTTT.

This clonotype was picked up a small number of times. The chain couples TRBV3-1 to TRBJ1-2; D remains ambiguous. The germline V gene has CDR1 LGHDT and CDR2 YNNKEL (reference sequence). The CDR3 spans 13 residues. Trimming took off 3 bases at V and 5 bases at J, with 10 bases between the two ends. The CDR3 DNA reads TGTGCCAGCAGCCAGAGACCTACTTATGGCTACACCTTC. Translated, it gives CASSQRPTYGYTF.

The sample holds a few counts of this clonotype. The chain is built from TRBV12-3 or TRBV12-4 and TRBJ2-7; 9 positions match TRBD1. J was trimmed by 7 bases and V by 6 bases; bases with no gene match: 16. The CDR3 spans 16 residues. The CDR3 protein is CASRYTGGPREWEQYV. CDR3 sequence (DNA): TGTGCCAGCAGATATACAGGGGGCCCTCGTGAGTGGGAGCAGTACGTC.

The DNA of the CDR3 is TGTGCCAGCAGCTTGGGGCAGGATAACAATGAGCAGTTCTTC. Its translation: CASSLGQDNNEQFF. The V gene is TRBV5-4, the J gene TRBJ2-1; D gene uncertain. This CDR3 has 14 residues. V was cut by 0 bases and J by 5 bases, with 9 bases left in between. Germline V gene lookup returns CDR1 SGHNT and CDR2 YYREEE (reference sequence).

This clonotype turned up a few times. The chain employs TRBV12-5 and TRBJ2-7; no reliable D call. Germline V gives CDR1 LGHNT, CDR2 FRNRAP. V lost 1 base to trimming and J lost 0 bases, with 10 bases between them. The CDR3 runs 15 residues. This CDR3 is CASGLGGRVSYEQYF. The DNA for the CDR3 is TGTGCTAGTGGTTTGGGAGGACGAGTCTCCTACGAGCAGTACTTC.

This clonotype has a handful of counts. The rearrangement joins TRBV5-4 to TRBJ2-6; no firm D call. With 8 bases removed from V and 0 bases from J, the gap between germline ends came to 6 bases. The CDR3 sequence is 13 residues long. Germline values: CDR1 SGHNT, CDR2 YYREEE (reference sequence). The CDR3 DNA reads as TGTGCCAGTTACAGCTCTGGGGCCAACGTCCTGACTTTC. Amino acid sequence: CASYSSGANVLTF.

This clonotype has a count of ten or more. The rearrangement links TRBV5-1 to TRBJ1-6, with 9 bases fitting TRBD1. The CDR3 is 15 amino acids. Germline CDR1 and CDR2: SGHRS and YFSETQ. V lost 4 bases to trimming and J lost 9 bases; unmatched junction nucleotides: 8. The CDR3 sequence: CASSQPGQGGSPLHF. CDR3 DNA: TGCGCCAGCAGCCAACCGGGACAGGGAGGTTCACCCCTCCACTTT.

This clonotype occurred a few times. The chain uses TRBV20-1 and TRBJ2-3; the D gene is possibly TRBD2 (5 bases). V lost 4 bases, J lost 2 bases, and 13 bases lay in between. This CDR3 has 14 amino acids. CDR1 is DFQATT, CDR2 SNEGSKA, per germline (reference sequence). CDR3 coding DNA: TGCAGTGCTATAACCAGCGGTTCCACAGATACGCAGTATTTT. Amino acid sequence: CSAITSGSTDTQYF.

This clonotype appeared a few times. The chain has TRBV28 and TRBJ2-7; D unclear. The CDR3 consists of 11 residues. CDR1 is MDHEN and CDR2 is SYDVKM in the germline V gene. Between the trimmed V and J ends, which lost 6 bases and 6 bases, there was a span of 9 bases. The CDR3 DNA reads TGTGCCAGCAGCGGCATTCCCGAGCAGTACGTC. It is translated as CASSGIPEQYV.

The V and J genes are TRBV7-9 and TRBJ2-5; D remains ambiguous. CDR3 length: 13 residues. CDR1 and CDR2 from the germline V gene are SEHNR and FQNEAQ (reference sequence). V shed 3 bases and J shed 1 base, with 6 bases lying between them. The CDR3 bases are TGTGCCAGCAGCTTGTGGGCCCAAGAGACCCAGTACTTC. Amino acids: CASSLWAQETQYF.

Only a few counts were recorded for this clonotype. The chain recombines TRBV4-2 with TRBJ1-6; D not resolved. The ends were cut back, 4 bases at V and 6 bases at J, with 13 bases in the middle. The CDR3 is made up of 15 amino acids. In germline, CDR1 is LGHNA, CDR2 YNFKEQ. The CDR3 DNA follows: TGTGCCAGCAGCCGGCAAGACTCGACTAATTCACCCCTCCACTTT. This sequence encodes CASSRQDSTNSPLHF.

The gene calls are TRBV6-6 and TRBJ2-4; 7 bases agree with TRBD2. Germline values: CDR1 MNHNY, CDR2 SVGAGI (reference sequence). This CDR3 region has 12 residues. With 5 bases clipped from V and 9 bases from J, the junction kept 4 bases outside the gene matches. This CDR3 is CASSRGVGIQYF. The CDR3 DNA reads TGTGCCAGCAGTCGGGGGGTAGGCATTCAGTACTTC.

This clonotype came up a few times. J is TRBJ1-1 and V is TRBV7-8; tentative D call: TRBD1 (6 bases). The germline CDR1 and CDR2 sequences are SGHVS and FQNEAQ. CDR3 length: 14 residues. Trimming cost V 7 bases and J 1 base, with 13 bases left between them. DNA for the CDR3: TGTGCCAGCAAGACAGAACAGGGGAACACTGAAGCTTTCTTT. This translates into CASKTEQGNTEAFF.

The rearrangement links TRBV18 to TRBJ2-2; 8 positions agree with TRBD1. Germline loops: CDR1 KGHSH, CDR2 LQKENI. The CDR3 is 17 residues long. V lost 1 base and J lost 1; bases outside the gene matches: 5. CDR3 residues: CASSPRTGTGNTGELFF. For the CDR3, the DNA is TGTGCCAGCTCACCACGGACAGGGACAGGGAACACCGGGGAGCTGTTTTTT.

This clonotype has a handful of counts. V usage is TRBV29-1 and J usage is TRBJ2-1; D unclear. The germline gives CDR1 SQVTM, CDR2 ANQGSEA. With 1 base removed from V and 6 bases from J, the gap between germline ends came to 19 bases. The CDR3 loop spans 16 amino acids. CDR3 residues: CSVEGARTLALNEQFF. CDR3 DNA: TGCAGCGTTGAAGGCGCCCGGACCTTGGCCCTCAATGAGCAGTTCTTC.

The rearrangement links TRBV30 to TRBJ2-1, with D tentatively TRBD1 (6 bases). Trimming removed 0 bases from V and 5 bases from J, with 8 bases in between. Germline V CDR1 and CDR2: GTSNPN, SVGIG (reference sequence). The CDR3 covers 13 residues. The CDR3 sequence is CAWSVYRDNEQFF. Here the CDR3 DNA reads TGTGCCTGGAGTGTATACAGGGACAATGAGCAGTTCTTC.

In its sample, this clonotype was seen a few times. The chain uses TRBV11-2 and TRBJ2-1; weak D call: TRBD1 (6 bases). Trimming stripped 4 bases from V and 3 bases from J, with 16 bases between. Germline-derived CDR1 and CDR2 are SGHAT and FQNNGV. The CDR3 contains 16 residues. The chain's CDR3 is CASSSRQQGLYNEQFF. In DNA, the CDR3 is TGTGCCAGCAGCTCCCGGCAACAGGGCCTCTACAATGAGCAGTTCTTC.

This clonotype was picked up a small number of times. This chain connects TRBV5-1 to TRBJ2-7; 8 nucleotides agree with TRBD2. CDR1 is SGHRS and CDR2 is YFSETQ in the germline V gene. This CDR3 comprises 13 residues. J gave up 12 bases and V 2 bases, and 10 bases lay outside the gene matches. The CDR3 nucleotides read TGCGCCAGCAGCTTTCTGGCGGGGGGCGAGAGGTACGTC. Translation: CASSFLAGGERYV.

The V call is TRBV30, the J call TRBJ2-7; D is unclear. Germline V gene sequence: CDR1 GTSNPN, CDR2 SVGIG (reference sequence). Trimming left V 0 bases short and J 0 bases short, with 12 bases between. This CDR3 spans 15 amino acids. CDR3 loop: CAWSVRWLSSYEQYF. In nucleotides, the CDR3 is TGTGCCTGGAGTGTACGATGGTTAAGCTCCTACGAGCAGTACTTC.

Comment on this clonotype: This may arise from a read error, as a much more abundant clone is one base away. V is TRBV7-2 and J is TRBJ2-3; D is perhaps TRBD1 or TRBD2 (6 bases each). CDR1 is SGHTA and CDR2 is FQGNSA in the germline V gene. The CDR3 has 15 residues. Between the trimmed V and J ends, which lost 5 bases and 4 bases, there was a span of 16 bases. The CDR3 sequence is CASSLVWGAPDTQYF. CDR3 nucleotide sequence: TGTGCCAGCAGCCTAGTGTGGGGGGCCCCAGATACGCAGTATTTT.

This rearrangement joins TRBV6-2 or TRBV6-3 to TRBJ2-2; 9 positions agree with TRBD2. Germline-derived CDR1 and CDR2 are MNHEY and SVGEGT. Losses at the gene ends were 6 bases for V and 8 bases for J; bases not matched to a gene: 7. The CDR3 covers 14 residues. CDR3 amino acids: CASSRASGAGELFF. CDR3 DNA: TGTGCCAGCAGCCGTGCTAGCGGGGCTGGGGAGCTGTTTTTT.

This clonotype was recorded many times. CDR3 DNA: TGCGCCAGCAGTGAGGAGCGGGGGGTCACCGGGGAGCTGTTTTTT. This translates into CASSEERGVTGELFF. This chain joins TRBV10-1 and TRBJ2-2; TRBD2 matches at 9 bases. Per the germline V gene, CDR1 is WNHNN and CDR2 is SYGVQD (reference sequence). The CDR3 has 15 amino acids. The V gene end was trimmed by 2 bases and the J gene end by 4 bases; junction bases not matched to a gene: 2.

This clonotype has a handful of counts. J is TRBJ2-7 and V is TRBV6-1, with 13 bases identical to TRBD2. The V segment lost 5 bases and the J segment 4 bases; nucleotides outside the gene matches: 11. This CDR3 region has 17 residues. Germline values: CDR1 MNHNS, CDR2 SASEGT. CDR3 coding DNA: TGTGCCAGCAGTCGGACTAGCGGGGGCGCCAGGGGGTACGAGCAGTACTTC. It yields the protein CASSRTSGGARGYEQYF.